This passage covers 10 T cell receptor beta chains from one sample sequenced in a study of blood T cell repertoires in COVID-19. Clones were sequenced by immunoSEQ multiplex PCR, and TCRdb holds only the in-frame ones, with some missing. Seen here are around 250,000 clones, around 90% observed once, and the top ten hold about 0.7%. Sequencing was done on a sample of peripheral blood. The receptors were sampled from a human donor in a cohort sampled during active COVID-19.

The chain employs TRBV3-1 (or the pseudogene TRBV3-2) and TRBJ2-7; TRBD2 matches 13 bases. The CDR3 length is 18 residues. V trimming: 5 bases; J trimming: 4 bases; junction bases outside the gene matches: 14. Germline CDR1 and CDR2: LGHDT and YNNKEL (reference sequence). The CDR3 is CASSFTFMGLAGLYEQYF. The DNA of the CDR3 is TGTGCCAGCAGCTTCACATTTATGGGACTAGCGGGACTTTACGAGCAGTACTTC.

The gene calls are TRBV24-1 and TRBJ1-1, with D unclear. The germline V gene has CDR1 KGHDR and CDR2 SFDVKD. This CDR3 has 14 amino acids. Trimming left V 7 bases short and J 7 bases short, with 18 bases between. The CDR3 bases are TGTGCCACCAGGGCCCCCGGCGCTCGAGGTGAAGCTTTCTTT. Translating gives CATRAPGARGEAFF.

The chain recombines TRBV2 with TRBJ1-1; 7 nucleotides line up with TRBD1. Germline V lookup: CDR1 SNHLY, CDR2 FYNNEI. This CDR3 is 13 amino acids long. After removal of 8 bases from V and 3 bases from J, the junction contained 6 bases not matched to a gene. The CDR3 reads CASSRGWDTEAFF. The CDR3 nucleotides are TGTGCCAGCTCCAGGGGGTGGGACACTGAAGCTTTCTTT.

The chain has TRBV23-1 and TRBJ2-5, with 10 bases fitting TRBD1. TRBV23-1 belongs to the ORF category, with a function that is uncertain. The CDR3 covers 16 residues. The V and J ends lost 2 bases and 2 bases, in that order; junction bases with no gene match: 5. This CDR3 is CASSQGQGVNQETQYF. The CDR3 bases are TGCGCCAGCAGTCAAGGACAGGGGGTAAATCAAGAGACCCAGTACTTC.

The genes are TRBV5-4 and TRBJ1-1; no reliable D call. Germline V gives CDR1 SGHNT, CDR2 YYREEE (reference sequence). There are 14 residues in the CDR3. With 4 bases removed from V and 3 bases from J, the gap between germline ends came to 13 bases. The CDR3 region is CASSGQNADTEAFF. DNA of the CDR3: TGTGCCAGCAGCGGGCAGAATGCAGACACTGAAGCTTTCTTT.

The V and J genes are TRBV20-1 and TRBJ1-2; D possibly corresponds to TRBD1 (6 bases). This CDR3 has 14 amino acids. Trimming removed 3 bases from V and 3 bases from J, with 14 bases in between. Per germline, CDR1 DFQATT and CDR2 SNEGSKA (reference sequence). CDR3 nucleotide sequence: TGCAGTGCTAGTCTCGCGGGGGCGGACTATGGCTACACCTTC. This codes for CSASLAGADYGYTF.

Comments on this clone: Germline and junction disagree at one end, which may indicate a read error. CDR3 sequence reads: CASSQGIGSGYTF. The CDR3 nucleotides read TGTGCCAGCAGTCAAGGGATCGGGTCTGGCTACACCTTC. V and J are TRBV3-1 (or the pseudogene TRBV3-2) and TRBJ1-2; D is uncertain. Germline V gene lookup returns CDR1 LGHDT and CDR2 YNNKEL (reference sequence). The CDR3 length is 13 residues.

The rearrangement joins TRBV2 to TRBJ2-7; TRBD2 matches at 9 bases. There are 16 residues in the CDR3. The V and J ends lost 7 bases and 0 bases, in that order; junction bases with no gene match: 10. In germline, CDR1 is SNHLY, CDR2 FYNNEI. The CDR3 protein is CASTLEVAGASYEQYF. CDR3 nucleotide sequence: TGTGCCAGCACTCTGGAGGTAGCGGGGGCCTCCTACGAGCAGTACTTC.

Notes on this clone: Sequence at one end of the junction differs from germline and may be a read error. The chain's CDR3 is CASPKPGLGQQENF. CDR3 nucleotides: TGCGCCAGCCCGAAGCCCGGACTCGGCCAGCAGGAGAACTTC. The gene calls are TRBV23-1 and TRBJ2-7; the D gene is possibly TRBD2 (5 bases). TRBV23-1 falls under the ORF class, with uncertain function. This CDR3 contains 14 residues.

The chain carries TRBV5-1 and TRBJ1-5; perhaps TRBD1 as D (5 bases). V lost 1 base and J 5 bases, leaving 7 bases between the germline ends. CDR1 SGHRS and CDR2 YFSETQ come from the germline V gene. CDR3 size: 13 residues. CDR3 DNA: TGCGCCAGCAGCTTGCAGGGTTATCAGCCCCAGCATTTT. Protein: CASSLQGYQPQHF.